This T cell receptor beta chain originates from a study of graft-versus-host responses after intestinal transplantation. Study-level information: Once they had received anti-thymocyte globulin induction, all recipients took tacrolimus and steroids for two to three years. Overall study findings and caveats: Detected in recipient marrow were GvH clones, some of which were first observed in ileum or blood. Graft-donor T cell macrochimerism coincided with high graft-versus-host to host-versus-graft clonal ratios in allografts. Association was observed between peak circulating GvH clone levels and early post-transplant HvG declines.

This clone has more than one count but fewer than ten. No antigen is known for it. The assay was immunoSEQ multiplex PCR, and TCRdb's table has in-frame clones only and misses some. The table has about 37,000 clones, 75% to 90% seen once; the top ten hold about 20%. Trimming took off 4 bases at V and 7 bases at J, with 17 bases between the two ends. The CDR3 has 15 amino acids. CDR1 is PRHDT and CDR2 is FYEKMQ in the germline V gene (reference sequence). Intraepithelial and lamina propria lymphocytes were released after the graft tissue was processed. The source material was ileum tissue, sampled 200 to 210 days after intestinal transplant. This TCR was sampled from a human patient who received an intestinal transplant, so some T cells may come from the graft donor. This chain links TRBV13 with TRBJ2-1, with D tentatively TRBD1 (6 bases). The CDR3 DNA reads as TGTGCCAGCAGCTCGGACAGTTGGGTTCGGAATGAGCAGTTCTTC. Protein: CASSSDSWVRNEQFF.